These 17 T cell receptor beta chains were all obtained from the same sample, sequenced in a study of cytomegalovirus exposure and HLA in healthy donors. The PCR had 60 Vbeta and 13 Jbeta primers. Libraries were prepared by immunoSEQ multiplex PCR; TCRdb keeps only in-frame clonotypes and omits some of them. The data hold more than 90,000 clones, with 82% observed a single time. Sequencing was carried out using PBMCs. These receptors were collected from a man aged 50-60 years in good health and CMV-seronegative.

V usage is TRBV5-1 and J usage is TRBJ2-5; D is uncertain. Germline V CDR1 and CDR2: SGHRS, YFSETQ. This CDR3 comprises 14 residues. V was clipped by 1 base and J by 1 base, with 8 bases between them. CDR3 DNA sequence: TGCGCCAGCAGCTTGATCGCCAGCCAAGAGACCCAGTACTTC. It encodes CASSLIASQETQYF.

This clone was counted between two and nine times. The V call is TRBV5-5, the J call TRBJ1-4; D is ambiguous. The V end was cut by 0 bases, the J end by 5 bases, with 17 bases between. CDR1 is SGHKS, CDR2 YYEKEE, per germline (reference sequence). The CDR3 is 17 amino acids. The CDR3 DNA is TGTGCCAGCAGCTTGGCCCTGGCCAATTTGGTAAATGAAAAACTGTTTTTT. Translating it yields CASSLALANLVNEKLFF.

The V and J genes are TRBV18 and TRBJ1-1, with 9 bases fitting TRBD1. The germline CDR1 and CDR2 sequences are KGHSH and LQKENI. This CDR3 is 15 amino acids long. J was trimmed by 2 bases and V by 8 bases; bases with no gene match: 9. The CDR3 spells CASTSDRGHNTEAFF. CDR3 DNA: TGTGCCAGCACTTCGGACAGGGGCCACAACACTGAAGCTTTCTTT.

This rearrangement joins TRBV10-3 to TRBJ2-1; TRBD2 agrees at 7 bases. The CDR3 is made up of 17 amino acids. The germline CDR1 and CDR2 sequences are ENHRY and SYGVKD. The J segment lost 0 bases and the V segment lost 3 bases, leaving 8 bases of the junction unmatched. CDR3 sequence (DNA): TGTGCCATCAGTGATAGAAGAGGCGGGAGCTCCTACAATGAGCAGTTCTTC. Protein sequence: CAISDRRGGSSYNEQFF.

The V and J genes are TRBV28 and TRBJ2-1; no clear D. The CDR3 is 15 residues long. Germline V CDR1 and CDR2: MDHEN, SYDVKM. V lost 8 bases, J lost 2 bases, and 16 bases lay in between. Here the CDR3 DNA reads TGTGCCAGCTCTCCCTTACCCACAGCCTACAATGAGCAGTTCTTC. It codes for CASSPLPTAYNEQFF.

This rearrangement joins TRBV6-1 to TRBJ2-1; maybe TRBD1 (6 bases). Trimming took 6 bases from V and 1 from J, leaving 13 bases between them. Germline V gene data show CDR1 as MNHNS and CDR2 as SASEGT. This CDR3 region has 15 residues. The CDR3 reads CASSLQGQSYNEQFF. CDR3 DNA sequence: TGTGCCAGCAGCCTACAGGGTCAATCCTACAATGAGCAGTTCTTC.

This clone was observed a single time. J is TRBJ2-5 and V is TRBV15; 9 bases align to TRBD2. The length of the CDR3 is 20 residues. From germline, CDR1 is LNHNV and CDR2 YYDKDF (reference sequence). V shed 7 bases and J 7 bases; nucleotides not matched to a gene: 28. CDR3 sequence reads: CATKAGLSGAASGERGTQYF. Written as DNA, the CDR3 is TGTGCCACCAAAGCAGGATTATCGGGAGCAGCTAGCGGGGAGCGAGGGACCCAGTACTTC.

The rearrangement joins TRBV30 to TRBJ2-1; 9 positions match TRBD1. The V gene end was trimmed by 6 bases and the J gene end by 12 bases; junction bases not matched to a gene: 9. Germline loops: CDR1 GTSNPN, CDR2 SVGIG (reference sequence). CDR3 length: 12 residues. The DNA of the CDR3 is TGTGCCTGCCCGGCGTGGGGACAGGGGCAGTTCTTC. Encoded protein: CACPAWGQGQFF.

The V gene is TRBV10-3, the J gene TRBJ2-5; 8 bases align to TRBD1. CDR3 length equals 15 residues. V was pared by 0 bases and J by 5 bases, with 5 bases of the junction left unmatched. Germline V lookup: CDR1 ENHRY, CDR2 SYGVKD. In DNA, the CDR3 is TGTGCCATCAGTGAGTCAGCAGGGGGCTGGGAGACCCAGTACTTC. Translation gives CAISESAGGWETQYF.

The gene calls are TRBV27 and TRBJ1-1, with 8 bases that match TRBD1. Germline V gene sequence: CDR1 MNHEY, CDR2 SMNVEV (reference sequence). The CDR3 loop spans 13 amino acids. Trimming took 1 base from V and 6 from J; bases not matched to a gene: 1. CDR3 bases: TGTGCCAGCAGTTTATTGACAGGGGCTGAAGCTTTCTTT. This translates into CASSLLTGAEAFF.

This CDR3 reads CASSQSPSGRHPDTQYF. CDR3 bases: TGCGCCAGCAGCCAATCTCCTAGCGGGAGACACCCAGATACGCAGTATTTT. This chain joins TRBV4-1 and TRBJ2-3, with 10 bases fitting TRBD2. The CDR3 extends over 17 amino acids. V was clipped by 2 bases and J by 4 bases; unmatched bases: 9. CDR1 MGHRA and CDR2 YSYEKL come from the germline V gene.

The rearrangement uses TRBV7-3 and TRBJ2-5; 12 nucleotides line up with TRBD2. The V gene end was trimmed by 5 bases and the J gene end by 2 bases; junction bases not matched to a gene: 3. The CDR3 sequence is 15 residues long. CDR1 is SGHTA and CDR2 is FQGTGA in the germline V gene. CDR3 amino acids: CASSPGLAGQETQYF. In DNA form, the CDR3 reads TGTGCCAGCAGCCCGGGACTAGCGGGTCAAGAGACCCAGTACTTC.

The J gene is TRBJ2-3, the V gene TRBV5-1; 7 bases are shared with TRBD1. The length of the CDR3 is 15 residues. V dropped 2 bases and J dropped 0; count of bases not matched to a gene: 3. Germline loops: CDR1 SGHRS, CDR2 YFSETQ. In DNA, the CDR3 is TGCGCCAGCAGCTTACAGGGGAGAAGCACAGATACGCAGTATTTT. Translating gives CASSLQGRSTDTQYF. Filled out from reference TRBV5-1 and TRBJ2-3, the complete variable domain reads KAGVTQTPRYLIKTRGQQVTLSCSPISGHRSVSWYQQTPGQGLQFLFEYFSETQRNKGNFPGRFSGRQFSNSRSEMNVSTLELGDSALYLCASSLQGRSTDTQYFGPGTRLTVL.

The CDR3 region is CASSTAATNEKLFF. CDR3 nucleotides: TGTGCCAGCAGTACAGCTGCAACTAATGAAAAACTGTTTTTT. The chain uses TRBV5-5 and TRBJ1-4; D not certain. Trimming took off 5 bases at V and 0 bases at J, with 8 bases between the two ends. Germline-derived CDR1 and CDR2 are SGHKS and YYEKEE (reference sequence). The CDR3 consists of 14 residues.

The chain links TRBV5-8 to TRBJ1-2, with TRBD1 identical over 9 bases. The CDR3 extends over 16 amino acids. V lost 4 bases to trimming and J lost 2 bases; unmatched junction nucleotides: 9. The germline gives CDR1 SGHTS, CDR2 YDEGEE. CDR3 sequence: CASSLPGQGTNYGYTF. The CDR3 nucleotides read TGTGCCAGCAGCCTCCCCGGACAGGGGACGAACTATGGCTACACCTTC. Full variable domain (rest looked up from reference TRBV5-8 and TRBJ1-2): EAGVTQSPTHLIKTRGQQATLRCSPISGHTSVYWYQQALGLGLQFLLWYDEGEERNRGNFPPRFSGRQFPNYSSELNVNALELEDSALYLCASSLPGQGTNYGYTFGSGTRLTVV.

In this sample, this clone turned up once. The rearrangement links TRBV12-2 to TRBJ1-6. TRBV12-2 is a recognized pseudogene. This CDR3 region has 16 residues. CDR3 loop: CASRSRRPGYNSPLHF. The CDR3 DNA reads as TGTGCAAGTCGCTCTAGAAGGCCGGGTTATAATTCACCCCTCCACTTT.

The genes are TRBV28 and TRBJ2-1; the D gene is possibly TRBD2 (6 bases). CDR3 length equals 16 residues. Trimming took off 6 bases at V and 4 bases at J, with 19 bases between the two ends. CDR1 and CDR2 (germline): MDHEN, SYDVKM. This CDR3 is CASSGYGAGDYNEQFF. The CDR3 DNA reads TGTGCCAGCAGCGGATACGGAGCGGGCGATTACAATGAGCAGTTCTTC.